Reported below is one T cell receptor beta chain. CDR1 SGHAT and CDR2 FQNNGV come from the germline V gene. The CDR3 loop spans 15 amino acids. Trimming pared 3 bases from V and 3 bases from J, leaving 11 bases between. Original analysis: For nucleated cells, counts were estimated from reference gene primer amplification. Only in-frame clones appear in the TCRdb table, and some are missing; sequencing was by immunoSEQ multiplex PCR. The V and J calls and clone size come from that table; D and trimming were worked out from the DNA. Of some 140,000 clones in the sample, more than 65% are singletons; the top ten hold less than 15%. This record comes from a study of blood T cell repertoires in COVID-19. Study at large: COVID-19 samples collected from the United States, Italy and Spain covered acute and convalescent phases. From T cells, B-cell-depleted T cells, or PBMCs came the material, which was cDNA or gDNA.

The chain uses TRBV11-2 and TRBJ1-4; no firm D call. The sequenced material came from peripheral blood. The TCR originated in a man older than 75 with acute or convalescent COVID-19. The CDR3 DNA reads as TGTGCCAGCAGCTTGCCCGGGTCGGCTAATGAAAAACTGTTTTTT. Its protein is CASSLPGSANEKLFF.